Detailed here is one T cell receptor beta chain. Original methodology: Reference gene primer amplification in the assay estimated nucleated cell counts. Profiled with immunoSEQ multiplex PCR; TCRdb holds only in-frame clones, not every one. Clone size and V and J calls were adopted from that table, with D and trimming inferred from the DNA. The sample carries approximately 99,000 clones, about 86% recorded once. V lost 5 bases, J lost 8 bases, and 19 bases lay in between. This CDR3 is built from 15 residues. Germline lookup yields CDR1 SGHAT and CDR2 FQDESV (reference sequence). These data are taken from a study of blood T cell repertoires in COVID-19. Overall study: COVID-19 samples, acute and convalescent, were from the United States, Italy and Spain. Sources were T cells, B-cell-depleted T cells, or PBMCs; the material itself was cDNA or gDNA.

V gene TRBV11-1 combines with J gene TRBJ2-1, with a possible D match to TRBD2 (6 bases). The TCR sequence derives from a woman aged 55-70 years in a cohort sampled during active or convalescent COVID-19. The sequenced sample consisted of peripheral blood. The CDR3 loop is CASSRGRERPHEQFF. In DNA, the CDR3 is TGTGCCAGCAGCCGGGGCCGGGAGCGACCTCATGAGCAGTTCTTC.